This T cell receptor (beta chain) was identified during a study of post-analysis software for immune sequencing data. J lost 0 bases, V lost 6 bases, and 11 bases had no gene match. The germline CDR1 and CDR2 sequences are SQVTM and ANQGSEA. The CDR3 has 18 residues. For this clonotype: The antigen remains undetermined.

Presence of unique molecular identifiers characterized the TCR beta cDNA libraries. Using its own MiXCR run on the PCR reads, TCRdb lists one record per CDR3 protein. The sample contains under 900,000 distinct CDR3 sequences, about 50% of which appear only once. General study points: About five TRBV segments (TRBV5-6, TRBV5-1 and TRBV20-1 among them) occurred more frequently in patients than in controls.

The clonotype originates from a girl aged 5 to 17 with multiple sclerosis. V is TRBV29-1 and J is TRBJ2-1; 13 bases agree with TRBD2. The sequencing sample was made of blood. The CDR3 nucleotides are TGCAGCGTCCAGCTAAGGACTAGCGGGAGTAGCTCCTACAATGAGCAGTTCTTC. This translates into CSVQLRTSGSSSYNEQFF.